The 18 T cell receptor beta chains below were found in one sample sequenced in a study of cytomegalovirus exposure and HLA in healthy donors. The PCR had 60 Vbeta and 13 Jbeta primers. Sequencing was performed with immunoSEQ multiplex PCR; in TCRdb, only in-frame clones are kept and a portion is missing. The listing records approximately 92,000 clones. Material for sequencing was PBMCs. Receptors were obtained from a young woman in good health and CMV-seronegative.

The chain carries TRBV7-8 and TRBJ1-2; no reliable D call. V lost 5 bases, J lost 4 bases, and 17 bases lay in between. The CDR3 totals 15 residues. The germline V gene has CDR1 SGHVS and CDR2 FQNEAQ. The CDR3 coding sequence is TGTGCCAGCAGCACACTCCGGACTGATCGCTATGGCTACACCTTC. Translating it yields CASSTLRTDRYGYTF.

J is TRBJ1-1 and V is TRBV27, with D possibly being TRBD1 (6 bases). Germline CDR1 is MNHEY and CDR2 is SMNVEV (reference sequence). The CDR3 covers 13 residues. Trimming left V 7 bases short and J 2 bases short, with 11 bases between. The CDR3 DNA follows: TGTGCCAGCATGGACAGAACTAACACTGAAGCTTTCTTT. This gives the protein CASMDRTNTEAFF.

This chain connects TRBV11-2 to TRBJ2-5; 9 bases are a match to TRBD1. The CDR3 is made up of 14 amino acids. Trimming removed 5 bases from V and 5 bases from J; junction bases left unmatched: 6. Germline assignment: CDR1 SGHAT and CDR2 FQNNGV. Here the CDR3 reads CASSRTGAGETQYF. The CDR3 nucleotides read TGTGCCAGCAGCCGGACAGGGGCGGGCGAGACCCAGTACTTC.

The rearrangement joins TRBV7-2 to TRBJ2-5; 9 bases fit TRBD2. Germline trimming cut 2 bases from V and 7 bases from J; bases unmatched to any gene: 2. The CDR3 totals 13 residues. The V gene's germline CDR1 is SGHTA and CDR2 FQGNSA. Here the CDR3 DNA reads TGTGCCAGCAGCTTAACAGCGGGGGGGACCCAGTACTTC. It specifies CASSLTAGGTQYF.

The chain employs TRBV29-1 and TRBJ2-2, with TRBD2 as a possible D gene (5 bases). CDR3 length equals 12 residues. The germline V gene has CDR1 SQVTM and CDR2 ANQGSEA. The V gene lost 7 bases and the J gene lost 7 bases, with 13 bases spanning the gap. This CDR3 is CSAGREGGELFF. CDR3 in DNA: TGCAGCGCCGGACGGGAAGGCGGGGAGCTGTTTTTT.

This chain connects TRBV29-1 to TRBJ1-1; unclear D gene. Germline CDR1 reads SQVTM; CDR2 reads ANQGSEA. V was trimmed by 0 bases and J by 2 bases, leaving 7 bases between them. The CDR3 contains 13 residues. DNA for the CDR3: TGCAGCGTTGAAGACACACTAAACACTGAAGCTTTCTTT. Its protein product is CSVEDTLNTEAFF.

For this clone: One end of the junction is discordant with germline, which a read error may explain. The chain combines TRBV18 with TRBJ1-3; 8 bases fit TRBD1. This CDR3 has 22 residues. Germline V gene lookup returns CDR1 KGHSH and CDR2 LQKENI. The CDR3 protein is CASSPLRPRAGGPRTSGNTIYF. CDR3 DNA sequence: TGTGCCAGCTCGCCACTCCGGCCAAGGGCAGGGGGCCCCCGTACCTCTGGAAACACCATATATTTT. Drawing the rest from reference TRBV18 and TRBJ1-3, the complete variable domain is NAGVMQNPRHLVRRRGQEARLRCSPMKGHSHVYWYRQLPEEGLKFMVYLQKENIIDESGMPKERFSAEFPKEGPSILRIQQVVRGDSAAYFCASSPLRPRAGGPRTSGNTIYFGEGSWLTVV.

The chain uses TRBV28 and TRBJ1-3; TRBD1 matches at 8 bases. The length of the CDR3 is 15 residues. Trimming took 0 bases from V and 8 from J; bases not matched to a gene: 6. Germline CDR1 MDHEN, CDR2 SYDVKM. Here the CDR3 reads CASSLWSDRVDTIYF. The CDR3 DNA reads as TGTGCCAGCAGTTTATGGTCGGACAGGGTGGACACCATATATTTT.

The genes are TRBV27 and TRBJ1-1; D remains ambiguous. The CDR3 has 15 amino acids. CDR1 and CDR2 from the germline V gene are MNHEY and SMNVEV (reference sequence). V was clipped by 6 bases and J by 5 bases, with 19 bases between them. CDR3 in amino acids: CASRTTRFDRTEAFF. CDR3 nucleotide sequence: TGTGCCAGCAGGACGACGCGGTTTGATAGGACTGAAGCTTTCTTT.

This chain uses TRBV27 with TRBJ1-4; D not certain. Germline V gene lookup returns CDR1 MNHEY and CDR2 SMNVEV (reference sequence). The CDR3 contains 13 residues. V was pared by 4 bases and J by 6 bases, with 9 bases between. The CDR3 sequence is CASSSRMDEKLFF. DNA of the CDR3: TGTGCCAGCAGTTCCAGGATGGATGAAAAACTGTTTTTT.

The chain couples TRBV6-4 to TRBJ2-3, with D perhaps matching TRBD1 (5 bases). CDR3 size: 15 residues. Trimming cost V 2 bases and J 0 bases, with 9 bases left between them. The germline CDR1 and CDR2 sequences are MRHNA and SNTAGT. The CDR3 DNA is TGTGCCAGCAGTGACGGGCAGGGAAGCACAGATACGCAGTATTTT. This encodes CASSDGQGSTDTQYF.

V is TRBV7-9 and J is TRBJ2-2; D possibly corresponds to TRBD2 (7 bases). Deletions cut 4 bases from V and 7 bases from J, with 16 bases between. The CDR3 is 15 residues long. CDR1 is SEHNR and CDR2 is FQNEAQ in the germline V gene (reference sequence). The DNA for the CDR3 is TGTGCCAGCAGCTCGGGACATGGGGGGGACGGGGAGCTGTTTTTT. This translates into CASSSGHGGDGELFF.

The chain employs TRBV18 and TRBJ2-7, with TRBD1 identical over 10 bases. The germline gives CDR1 KGHSH, CDR2 LQKENI. J lost 5 bases, V lost 6 bases, and 7 bases had no gene match. CDR3 length: 14 amino acids. The CDR3 DNA reads TGTGCCAGCTCTCAGACAGGGGGCATGGACGAGCAGTACTTC. The encoded protein is CASSQTGGMDEQYF.

The chain employs TRBV6-1 and TRBJ2-5; 8 positions match TRBD2. The end of the DNA aligns better with TRBJ2-7, so the J call may be wrong. Germline CDR1 MNHNS, CDR2 SASEGT. The CDR3 is 13 residues long. CDR3 residues: CASWGREAYEQYF. The CDR3 DNA is TGTGCCAGCTGGGGGCGGGAGGCGTACGAGCAGTACTTC.

The chain links TRBV2 to TRBJ2-5; 9 bases map to TRBD2. V shed 1 base and J 5 bases; nucleotides not matched to a gene: 14. CDR1 is SNHLY and CDR2 is FYNNEI in the germline V gene. CDR3 length: 18 amino acids. In DNA form, the CDR3 reads TGTGCCAGCAGTGAAGAAGGACCACTAGCGGGTCTCCGGGAGACCCAGTACTTC. This gives the protein CASSEEGPLAGLRETQYF.

The chain carries TRBV10-3 and TRBJ1-1, with a possible D match to TRBD1 (6 bases). Between the trimmed V and J ends, which lost 1 base and 5 bases, there was a span of 11 bases. This CDR3 has 14 residues. Per the germline V gene, CDR1 is ENHRY and CDR2 is SYGVKD. As DNA, the CDR3 is TGTGCCATCAGTGAGTACAGGGAAGGGACTGAAGCTTTCTTT. Its protein product is CAISEYREGTEAFF.

Note on this clone: Other DNA sequences in this sample translate to the same CDR3. The V call is TRBV11-3, the J call TRBJ2-1; TRBD2 aligns across 7 bases. The germline CDR1 and CDR2 sequences are SGHNT and YENEEA. J lost 4 bases, V lost 1 base, and 1 base had no gene match. CDR3 length: 14 residues. The CDR3 spells CASSLGGSYNEQFF. CDR3 nucleotides: TGTGCCAGCAGCTTAGGCGGGAGTTACAATGAGCAGTTCTTC.

The rearrangement joins TRBV29-1 to TRBJ1-1; 11 bases are shared with TRBD1. The germline gives CDR1 SQVTM, CDR2 ANQGSEA. V lost 8 bases and J lost 1; bases outside the gene matches: 9. CDR3 length: 15 residues. Here the CDR3 reads CSFWSDRGPNTEAFF. The DNA for the CDR3 is TGCAGCTTCTGGTCGGACAGGGGGCCGAACACTGAAGCTTTCTTT.